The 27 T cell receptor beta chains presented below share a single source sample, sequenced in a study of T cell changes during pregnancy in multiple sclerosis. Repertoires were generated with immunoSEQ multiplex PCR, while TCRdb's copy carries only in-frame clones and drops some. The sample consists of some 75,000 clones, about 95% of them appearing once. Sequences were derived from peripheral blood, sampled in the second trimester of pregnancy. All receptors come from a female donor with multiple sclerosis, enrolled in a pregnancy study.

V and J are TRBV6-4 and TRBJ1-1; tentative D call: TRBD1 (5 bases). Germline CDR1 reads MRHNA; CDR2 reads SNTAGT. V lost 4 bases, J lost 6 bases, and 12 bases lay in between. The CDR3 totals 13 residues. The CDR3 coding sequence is TGTGCCAGCAGTGGCTCTGGGGCTTCTGAAGCTTTCTTT. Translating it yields CASSGSGASEAFF.

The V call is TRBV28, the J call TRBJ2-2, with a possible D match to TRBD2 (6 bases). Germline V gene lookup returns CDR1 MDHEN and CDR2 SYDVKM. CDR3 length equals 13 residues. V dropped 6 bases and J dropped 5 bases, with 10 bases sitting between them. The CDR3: CASSGRRTGELFF. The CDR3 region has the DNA TGTGCCAGCAGCGGGAGACGGACCGGGGAGCTGTTTTTT.

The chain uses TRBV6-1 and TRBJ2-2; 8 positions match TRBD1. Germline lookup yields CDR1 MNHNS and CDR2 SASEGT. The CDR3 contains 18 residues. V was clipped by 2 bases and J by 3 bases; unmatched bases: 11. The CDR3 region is CASSELTGALQDTGELFF. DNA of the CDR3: TGTGCCAGCAGTGAATTGACAGGGGCCCTACAGGACACCGGGGAGCTGTTTTTT.

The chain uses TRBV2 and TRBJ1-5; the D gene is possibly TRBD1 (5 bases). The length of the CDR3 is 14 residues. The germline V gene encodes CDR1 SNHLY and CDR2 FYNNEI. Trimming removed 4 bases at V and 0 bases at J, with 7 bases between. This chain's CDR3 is CASSVGDSNQPQHF. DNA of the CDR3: TGTGCCAGCAGTGTAGGGGATAGCAATCAGCCCCAGCATTTT.

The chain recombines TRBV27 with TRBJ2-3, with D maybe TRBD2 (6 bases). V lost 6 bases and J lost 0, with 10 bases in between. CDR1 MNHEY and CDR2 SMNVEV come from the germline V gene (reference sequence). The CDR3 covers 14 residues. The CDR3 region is CASRDYRSTDTQYF. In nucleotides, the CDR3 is TGTGCCAGCAGGGACTACCGGAGCACAGATACGCAGTATTTT.

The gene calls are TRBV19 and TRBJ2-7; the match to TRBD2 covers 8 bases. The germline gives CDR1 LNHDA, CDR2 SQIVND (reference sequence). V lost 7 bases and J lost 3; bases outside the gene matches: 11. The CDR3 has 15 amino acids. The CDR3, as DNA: TGTGCCAGTACCCCGAGACCGGGACTAGTCTACGAGCAGTACTTC. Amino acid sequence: CASTPRPGLVYEQYF.

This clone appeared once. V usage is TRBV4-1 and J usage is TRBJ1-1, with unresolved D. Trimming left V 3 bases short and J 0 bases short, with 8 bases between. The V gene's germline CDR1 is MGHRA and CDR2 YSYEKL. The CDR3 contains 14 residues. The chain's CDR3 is CASSHPTLNTEAFF. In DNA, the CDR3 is TGCGCCAGCAGCCATCCGACACTGAACACTGAAGCTTTCTTT.

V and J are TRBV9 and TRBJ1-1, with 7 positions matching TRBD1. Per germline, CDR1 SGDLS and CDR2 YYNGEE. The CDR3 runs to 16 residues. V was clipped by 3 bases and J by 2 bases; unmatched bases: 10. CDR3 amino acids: CASSDLGAGGNTEAFF. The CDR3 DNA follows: TGTGCCAGCAGCGACCTGGGGGCAGGGGGAAACACTGAAGCTTTCTTT.

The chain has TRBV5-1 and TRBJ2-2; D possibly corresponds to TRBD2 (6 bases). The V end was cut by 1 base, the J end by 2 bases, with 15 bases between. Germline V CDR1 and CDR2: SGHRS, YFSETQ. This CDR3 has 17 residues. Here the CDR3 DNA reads TGCGCCAGCAGCTTGATTCTGACGGGAGTAAACACCGGGGAGCTGTTTTTT. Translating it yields CASSLILTGVNTGELFF.

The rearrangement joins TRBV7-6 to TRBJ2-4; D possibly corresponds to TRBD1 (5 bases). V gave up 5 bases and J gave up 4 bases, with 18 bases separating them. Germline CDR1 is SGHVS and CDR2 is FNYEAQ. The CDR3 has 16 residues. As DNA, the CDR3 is TGTGCCAGCAGCCCTGGAATTTTGGACACGAAAAACATTCAGTACTTC. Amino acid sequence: CASSPGILDTKNIQYF.

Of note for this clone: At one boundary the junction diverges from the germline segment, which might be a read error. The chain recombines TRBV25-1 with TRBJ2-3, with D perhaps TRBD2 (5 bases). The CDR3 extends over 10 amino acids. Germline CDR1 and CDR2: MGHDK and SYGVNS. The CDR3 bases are TGTGCCAACCATCCGAGGACTGTGCGTTTT. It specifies CANHPRTVRF.

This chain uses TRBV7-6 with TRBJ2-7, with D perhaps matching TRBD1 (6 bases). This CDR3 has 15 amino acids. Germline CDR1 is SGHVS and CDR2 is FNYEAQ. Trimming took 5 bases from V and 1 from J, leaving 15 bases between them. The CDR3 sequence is CASSTGQLSSYEQYF. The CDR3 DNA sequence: TGTGCCAGCAGCACAGGACAGTTGAGTTCCTACGAGCAGTACTTC.

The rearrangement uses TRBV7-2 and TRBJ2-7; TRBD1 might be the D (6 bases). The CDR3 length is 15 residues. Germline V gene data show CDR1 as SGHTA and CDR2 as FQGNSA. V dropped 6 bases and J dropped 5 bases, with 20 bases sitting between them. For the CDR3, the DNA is TGTGCCAGCAGTTCGAGGTACAGGGTAGACCACGAGCAGTACTTC. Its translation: CASSSRYRVDHEQYF.

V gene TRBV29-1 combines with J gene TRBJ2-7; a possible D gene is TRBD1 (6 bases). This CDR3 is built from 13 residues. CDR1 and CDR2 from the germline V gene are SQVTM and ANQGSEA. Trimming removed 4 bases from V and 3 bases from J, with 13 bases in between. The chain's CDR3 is CSVGQAPGYEQYF. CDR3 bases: TGCAGCGTTGGACAGGCGCCCGGCTACGAGCAGTACTTC.

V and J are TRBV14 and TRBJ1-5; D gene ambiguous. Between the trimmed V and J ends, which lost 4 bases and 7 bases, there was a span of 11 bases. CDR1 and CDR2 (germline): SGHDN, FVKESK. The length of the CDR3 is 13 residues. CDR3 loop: CASSPGLQQPQHF. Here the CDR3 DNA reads TGTGCCAGCAGCCCTGGACTTCAACAGCCCCAGCATTTT.

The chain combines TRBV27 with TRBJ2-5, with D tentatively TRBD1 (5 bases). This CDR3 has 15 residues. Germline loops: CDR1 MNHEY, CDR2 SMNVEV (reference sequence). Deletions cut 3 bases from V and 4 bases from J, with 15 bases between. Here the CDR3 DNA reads TGTGCCAGCAGTTTGTCGTCCAGGGATCTAGAGACCCAGTACTTC. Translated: CASSLSSRDLETQYF.

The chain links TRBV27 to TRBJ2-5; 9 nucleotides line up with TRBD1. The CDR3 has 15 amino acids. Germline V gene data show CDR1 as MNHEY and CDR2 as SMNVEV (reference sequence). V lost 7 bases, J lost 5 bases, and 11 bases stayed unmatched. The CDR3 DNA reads TGTGCCAGCAATACCCTGACAGGGGGTGACGAGACCCAGTACTTC. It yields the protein CASNTLTGGDETQYF.

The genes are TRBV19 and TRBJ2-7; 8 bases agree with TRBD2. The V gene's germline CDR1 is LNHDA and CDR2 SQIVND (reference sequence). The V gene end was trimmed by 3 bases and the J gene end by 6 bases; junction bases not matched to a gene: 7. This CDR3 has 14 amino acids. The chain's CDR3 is CASSISGGVTEQYF. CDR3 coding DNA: TGTGCCAGTAGTATCTCGGGAGGGGTTACCGAGCAGTACTTC. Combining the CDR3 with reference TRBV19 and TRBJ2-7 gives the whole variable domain DGGITQSPKYLFRKEGQNVTLSCEQNLNHDAMYWYRQDPGQGLRLIYYSQIVNDFQKGDIAEGYSVSREKKESFPLTVTSAQKNPTAFYLCASSISGGVTEQYFGPGTRLTVT.

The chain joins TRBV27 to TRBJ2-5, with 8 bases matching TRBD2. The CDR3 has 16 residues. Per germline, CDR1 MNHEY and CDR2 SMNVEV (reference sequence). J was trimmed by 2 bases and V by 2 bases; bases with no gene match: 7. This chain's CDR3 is CASSLEGLAQQETQYF. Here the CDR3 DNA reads TGTGCCAGCAGTTTAGAAGGACTAGCCCAGCAAGAGACCCAGTACTTC.

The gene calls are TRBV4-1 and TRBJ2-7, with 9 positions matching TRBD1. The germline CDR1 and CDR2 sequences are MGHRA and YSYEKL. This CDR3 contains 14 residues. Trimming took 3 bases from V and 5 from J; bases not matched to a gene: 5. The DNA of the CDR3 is TGCGCCAGCAGCCACCGACAGGGGGTGGACGAGCAGTACTTC. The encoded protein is CASSHRQGVDEQYF.

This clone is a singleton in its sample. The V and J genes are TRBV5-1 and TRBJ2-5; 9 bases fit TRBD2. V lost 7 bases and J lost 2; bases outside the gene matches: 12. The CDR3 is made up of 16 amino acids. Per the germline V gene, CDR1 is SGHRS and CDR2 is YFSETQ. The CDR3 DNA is TGCGCCAGCCGGGGGTGGGCTAGCGGGATTCAAGAGACCCAGTACTTC. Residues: CASRGWASGIQETQYF.

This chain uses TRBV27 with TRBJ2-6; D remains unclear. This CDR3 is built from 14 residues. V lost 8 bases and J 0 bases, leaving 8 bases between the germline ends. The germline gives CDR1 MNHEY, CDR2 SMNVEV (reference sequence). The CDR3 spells CASFSPSGANVLTF. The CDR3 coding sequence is TGTGCCAGCTTCTCCCCCTCTGGGGCCAACGTCCTGACTTTC.

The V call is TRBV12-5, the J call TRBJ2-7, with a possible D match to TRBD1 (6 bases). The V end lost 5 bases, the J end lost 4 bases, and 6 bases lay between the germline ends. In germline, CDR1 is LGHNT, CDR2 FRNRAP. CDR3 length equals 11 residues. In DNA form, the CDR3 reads TGTGCTAGTGGTACAGGGTACGAGCAGTACTTC. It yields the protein CASGTGYEQYF. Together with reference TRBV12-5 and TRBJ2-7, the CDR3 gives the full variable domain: DARVTQTPRHKVTEMGQEVTMRCQPILGHNTVFWYRQTMMQGLELLAYFRNRAPLDDSGMPKDRFSAEMPDATLATLKIQPSEPRDSAVYFCASGTGYEQYFGPGTRLTVT.

The CDR3 coding sequence is TGTGCCAGTAGTACCGGACTGAACACAGATACGCAGTATTTT. As protein: CASSTGLNTDTQYF. The V and J genes are TRBV19 and TRBJ2-3, with a weak D call TRBD2 (5 bases). Trimming took 4 bases from V and 2 from J, leaving 10 bases between them. The CDR3 spans 14 residues. Germline V lookup: CDR1 LNHDA, CDR2 SQIVND (reference sequence).

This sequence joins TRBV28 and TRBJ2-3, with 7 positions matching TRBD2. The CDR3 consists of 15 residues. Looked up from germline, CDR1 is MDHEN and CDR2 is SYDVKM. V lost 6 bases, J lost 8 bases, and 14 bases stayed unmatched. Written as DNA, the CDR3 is TGTGCCAGCAGCGCGTCGGCGGGAGCCGCTTCTACGCAGTATTTT. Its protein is CASSASAGAASTQYF.

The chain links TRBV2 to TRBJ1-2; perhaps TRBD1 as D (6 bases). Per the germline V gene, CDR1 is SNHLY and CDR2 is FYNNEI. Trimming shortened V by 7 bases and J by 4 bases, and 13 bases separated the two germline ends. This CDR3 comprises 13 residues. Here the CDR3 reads CASTPGGAYGYTF. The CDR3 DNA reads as TGTGCCAGCACCCCTGGGGGGGCCTATGGCTACACCTTC.

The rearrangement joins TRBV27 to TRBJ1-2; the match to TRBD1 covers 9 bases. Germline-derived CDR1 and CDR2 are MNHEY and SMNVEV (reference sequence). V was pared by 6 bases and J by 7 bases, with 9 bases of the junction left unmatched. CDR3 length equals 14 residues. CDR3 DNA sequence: TGTGCCAGCAGGGCCTCCGGGACAGGGAGTGGCTACACCTTC. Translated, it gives CASRASGTGSGYTF.